Listed below are T cell receptor beta chains from one sample, sequenced in a study of neurological immune-mediated disorders. TCRdb re-analysed the 5' RACE reads in MiXCR, keeping a single row per CDR3 protein. The sample yields 48,000 or so distinct CDR3 sequences, about a tenth seen once. Sequenced material: PBMCs. These receptors all stem from a woman aged 40 to 49 with HTLV-1-associated myelopathy (HAM/TSP). The CDR3 runs from the conserved cysteine through the conserved F or W. The order of the fields is V gene, D gene, CDR3 length, CDR3 protein. D genes are given only for firm matches.

TRBV19	.	14	CASFPTAMNTEAFF
TRBV4-1	.	14	CASSTSGAPLEQFF
TRBV5-1	.	12	CASSLDGNEQYF
TRBV27	TRBD1	15	CASSRTGGAVAEAFF
TRBV7-2	TRBD2	14	CASSSSGGGDTQYF
TRBV3-1	TRBD2	14	CASSPLAATYEQYF
TRBV9	.	14	CASSSTSFQETQYF
TRBV20-1	TRBD2	16	CSARDRSGGRFNEQFF
TRBV6-5	.	17	CASSYSRGAGSYNEQFF
TRBV5-5	.	14	CASSLGPMAGEQYF
TRBV5-1	TRBD1	14	CASSDTGGTTEAFF
TRBV20-1	.	14	CSASRLGRVGEQYF
TRBV7-2	.	14	CASSPSRAEYGYTF
TRBV20-1	.	13	CSARAVLNTEAFF
TRBV6-6	.	15	CASSYSGRGQQPQHF
TRBV7-9	.	13	CASSSSGSDTQYF
TRBV12-5	TRBD1	15	CASGSGQAGANVLTF
TRBV5-1	.	14	CASSLEPLGDTQYF
TRBV12-3/TRBV12-4	.	18	CASSSEQGLSSGSNVLTF
TRBV27	TRBD1	15	CASRLLGTANTEAFF
TRBV15	.	15	CATSPQASNTGELFF
TRBV6-2/TRBV6-3	.	14	CASSYHRDSYEQYF
TRBV11-2	.	15	CASSLGAGSSYEQYF
TRBV20-1	TRBD1	12	CSAVTGVLPQHF
TRBV6-2/TRBV6-3	TRBD1	13	CASSYTSGGGYTF
TRBV6-2/TRBV6-3	.	15	CASSPPQGRGQPQHF
TRBV5-5	.	11	CASSGVYEQYF
TRBV12-3/TRBV12-4	.	13	CASSAGTLYGYTF
TRBV4-3	TRBD1	15	CASSRGTGSNYGYTF
TRBV5-1	TRBD2	17	CASSLESLAGGTDTQYF
TRBV2	TRBD1	16	CASSIGQGNSGYGYTF
TRBV4-1	TRBD2	16	CASSPTVGGRYNEQFF
TRBV5-6	.	13	CASSQQGADTQYF
TRBV7-8	TRBD2	17	CASSLGLVWGLIYEQYF
TRBV5-1	TRBD2	15	CASLGTSGGAGEQFF
TRBV4-1	.	15	CASSPTVLSSYEQYF
TRBV7-8	.	14	CASSLDRHTDTQYF
TRBV7-8	.	14	CASSLVSENTEAFF
TRBV5-1	.	17	CASSLDQGPASTDTQYF
TRBV5-1	TRBD1	18	CASSLAGLGTGAKNIQYF
TRBV7-2	.	13	CASSPTTDAEAFF
TRBV9	.	16	CASTQLTGDGGDTQYF